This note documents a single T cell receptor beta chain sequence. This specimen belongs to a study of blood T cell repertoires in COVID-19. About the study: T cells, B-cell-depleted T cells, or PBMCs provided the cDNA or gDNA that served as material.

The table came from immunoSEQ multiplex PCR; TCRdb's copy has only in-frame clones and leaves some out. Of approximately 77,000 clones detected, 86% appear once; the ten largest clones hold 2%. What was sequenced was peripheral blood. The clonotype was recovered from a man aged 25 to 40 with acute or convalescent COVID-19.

The CDR3, as DNA: TGTGCCAGCAGTTACGACAGGGTTAGCAATCAGCCCCAGCATTTT. Protein product: CASSYDRVSNQPQHF. This chain joins TRBV6-6 and TRBJ1-5; 7 positions match TRBD1. Looked up from germline, CDR1 is MNHNY and CDR2 is SVGAGI (reference sequence). The ends lost 2 bases at V and 0 bases at J; junction bases unmatched: 1. The CDR3 consists of 15 residues.